This T cell receptor beta chain was identified during a study of T cells in Graves' hyperthyroidism and ophthalmopathy. Study information: Specimen type is peripheral blood, collected at initial diagnosis prior to any treatment.

Germline values: CDR1 SNHLY, CDR2 FYNNEI. Trimming cost V 8 bases and J 6 bases; bases outside gene matches: 8. The CDR3 runs to 15 residues. Ophthalmopathy patients had moderate-to-severe active disease, CAS ≥3, NOSPECS ≥4, and disease duration under 3 months. Amplification targeted TCR beta CDR3 regions from RNA transcripts. The HTBI set primed first-round TCR CDR3 RT-PCR. TCRdb re-analysed the multiplex PCR reads in MiXCR, keeping a single row per CDR3 protein. Of fewer than 250,000 distinct CDR3 sequences listed, roughly 15% are singletons. V and J are TRBV2 and TRBJ2-1; 12 nucleotides align to TRBD2. The sequencing input was blood. The receptor was isolated from a woman between 18 and 29 years old with Graves' ophthalmopathy. The CDR3 loop is CASRRLAGGRNEQFF. The DNA of the CDR3 is TGTGCCAGCCGTCGGCTAGCGGGGGGGCGCAATGAGCAGTTCTTC. Supplemented by reference TRBV2 and TRBJ2-1, the full variable domain reads EPEVTQTPSHQVTQMGQEVILRCVPISNHLYFYWYRQILGQKVEFLVSFYNNEISEKSEIFDDQFSVERPDGSNFTLKIRSTKLEDSAMYFCASRRLAGGRNEQFFGPGTRLTVL.